The 30 T cell receptor beta chains below all came from one sample that was sequenced in a study of OX40 agonist ivuxolimab in advanced cancers. The assay was immunoSEQ multiplex PCR, and TCRdb's table has in-frame clones only and misses some. The sample lists tens of thousands of clones, 88% occurring once. Sequencing used CD4+ or CD8+ T cells sorted from blood, obtained in a trial of the OX40 agonist ivuxolimab. These TCRs come from an adult with an advanced solid tumor such as melanoma, head and neck, liver or kidney cancer.

The chain has TRBV4-2 and TRBJ2-3, with 8 bases aligning to TRBD2. With V trimmed by 7 bases and J by 0 bases, 6 bases remained unmatched. The CDR3 runs to 15 residues. Germline V gives CDR1 LGHNA, CDR2 YNFKEQ. CDR3 sequence: CASTREGYSTDTQYF. CDR3 nucleotides: TGTGCCAGCACACGGGAGGGATACAGCACAGATACGCAGTATTTT.

This chain joins TRBV7-6 and TRBJ2-7, with 11 bases aligning to TRBD1. The CDR3 covers 15 residues. CDR1 is SGHVS and CDR2 is FNYEAQ in the germline V gene. V shed 5 bases, J shed 4 bases, and the junction held 7 bases outside the gene matches. CDR3 bases: TGTGCCAGCAGCACAACCGGGACAGGGGGTTACGAGCAGTACTTC. Protein: CASSTTGTGGYEQYF.

The rearrangement uses TRBV19 and TRBJ1-3, with 9 nucleotides matching TRBD1. The V and J ends lost 4 bases and 0 bases, in that order; junction bases with no gene match: 1. The germline V gene has CDR1 LNHDA and CDR2 SQIVND (reference sequence). The CDR3 extends over 15 amino acids. The CDR3 spells CASSTTGGSGNTIYF. The CDR3 DNA sequence: TGTGCCAGTAGTACGACAGGGGGCTCTGGAAACACCATATATTTT.

On this clone: This specimen includes other DNA sequences encoding the same CDR3. V usage is TRBV18 and J usage is TRBJ2-3; D is ambiguous. From germline, CDR1 is KGHSH and CDR2 LQKENI. Trimming left V 2 bases short and J 4 bases short, with 1 base between. The CDR3 contains 11 residues. CDR3 loop: CASSPSDTQYF. The DNA for the CDR3 is TGTGCCAGCTCACCATCAGATACGCAGTATTTT. Combining the CDR3 with reference TRBV18 and TRBJ2-3 gives the whole variable domain NAGVMQNPRHLVRRRGQEARLRCSPMKGHSHVYWYRQLPEEGLKFMVYLQKENIIDESGMPKERFSAEFPKEGPSILRIQQVVRGDSAAYFCASSPSDTQYFGPGTRLTVL.

The chain combines TRBV11-3 with TRBJ2-2, with 10 bases fitting TRBD1. The CDR3 totals 15 residues. Germline assignment: CDR1 SGHNT and CDR2 YENEEA. The ends lost 5 bases at V and 7 bases at J; junction bases unmatched: 7. The chain's CDR3 is CASSQRQGASGELFF. The CDR3 coding sequence is TGTGCCAGCAGCCAAAGACAGGGGGCTAGCGGGGAGCTGTTTTTT.

V usage is TRBV11-2 and J usage is TRBJ2-3; no clear D. The CDR3 is made up of 14 amino acids. Trimming removed 2 bases from V and 2 bases from J, with 8 bases in between. CDR1 and CDR2 (germline): SGHAT, FQNNGV. The CDR3 DNA reads as TGTGCCAGCAGCTTAAGAGATCTCACAGATACGCAGTATTTT. Translation: CASSLRDLTDTQYF.

This rearrangement joins TRBV7-9 to TRBJ2-2; D ambiguous. Germline-derived CDR1 and CDR2 are SEHNR and FQNEAQ (reference sequence). The CDR3 is 13 amino acids. Trimming removed 0 bases from V and 6 bases from J, with 5 bases in between. CDR3 residues: CASSLARPGELFF. The DNA of the CDR3 is TGTGCCAGCAGCTTAGCGCGGCCCGGGGAGCTGTTTTTT.

This chain links TRBV7-8 with TRBJ2-1; D ambiguous. The CDR3 is 14 amino acids. V was clipped by 4 bases and J by 7 bases, with 14 bases between them. Germline CDR1 SGHVS, CDR2 FQNEAQ. CDR3 residues: CASSSGLGINEQFF. The CDR3 DNA reads as TGTGCCAGCAGCTCGGGCCTAGGGATAAATGAGCAGTTCTTC.

The chain combines TRBV5-1 with TRBJ2-3; 12 bases fit TRBD2. The CDR3 is 16 amino acids. The ends lost 0 bases at V and 4 bases at J; junction bases unmatched: 3. Germline CDR1 SGHRS, CDR2 YFSETQ. The CDR3 here is CASSLGLAGVADTQYF. In DNA, the CDR3 is TGCGCCAGCAGCTTGGGACTAGCGGGAGTGGCAGATACGCAGTATTTT. Variable domain in full (rest from reference TRBV5-1 and TRBJ2-3): KAGVTQTPRYLIKTRGQQVTLSCSPISGHRSVSWYQQTPGQGLQFLFEYFSETQRNKGNFPGRFSGRQFSNSRSEMNVSTLELGDSALYLCASSLGLAGVADTQYFGPGTRLTVL.

This rearrangement joins TRBV27 to TRBJ2-2; tentative D call: TRBD2 (5 bases). This CDR3 spans 11 amino acids. CDR1 is MNHEY, CDR2 SMNVEV, per germline (reference sequence). Trimming stripped 9 bases from V and 4 bases from J, with 6 bases between. CDR3 sequence reads: CARRATGELFF. CDR3 bases: TGTGCCAGGAGGGCCACCGGGGAGCTGTTTTTT.

The chain has TRBV19 and TRBJ1-2; 8 positions match TRBD1. Germline lookup yields CDR1 LNHDA and CDR2 SQIVND (reference sequence). V trimming: 6 bases; J trimming: 4 bases; junction bases outside the gene matches: 7. There are 14 residues in the CDR3. The CDR3, as DNA: TGTGCCAGTAGCGTTACAGGGGGGAGCTATGGCTACACCTTC. This gives the protein CASSVTGGSYGYTF.

The chain employs TRBV6-1 and TRBJ2-3; D is undetermined. V was shortened by 7 bases and J by 4 bases, with 15 bases between the two germline ends. Germline values: CDR1 MNHNS, CDR2 SASEGT. The CDR3 has 14 amino acids. CDR3 DNA: TGTGCCAGCATAAGGATGCTAGTATCAGATACGCAGTATTTT. Amino acids: CASIRMLVSDTQYF.

This clone was found a few times. V usage is TRBV7-3 and J usage is TRBJ2-5; D unclear. The CDR3 covers 13 residues. V was trimmed by 4 bases and J by 5 bases, leaving 11 bases between them. CDR1 is SGHTA, CDR2 FQGTGA, per germline. CDR3 protein: CASSSPPGETQYF. Here the CDR3 DNA reads TGTGCCAGCAGCTCCCCCCCCGGGGAGACCCAGTACTTC.

The chain recombines TRBV7-2 with TRBJ2-5; TRBD2 is a possible D gene (7 bases). Germline V gives CDR1 SGHTA, CDR2 FQGNSA. Trimming stripped 5 bases from V and 5 bases from J, with 12 bases between. CDR3 length equals 13 residues. The CDR3 nucleotides are TGTGCCAGCAGCCCCCGGGGGGCGGAGACCCAGTACTTC. Translation: CASSPRGAETQYF.

Only one count was recorded for this clone. The CDR3 DNA sequence: TGTGCCAGCAGTGATTACAGGGGAGGAAATTCACCCCTCCACTTT. Its translation is CASSDYRGGNSPLHF. The chain links TRBV25-1 to TRBJ1-6, with 7 bases fitting TRBD1. The CDR3 has 15 residues. CDR1 and CDR2 (germline): MGHDK, SYGVNS. V shed 3 bases, J shed 7 bases, and the junction held 6 bases outside the gene matches. Using reference TRBV25-1 and TRBJ1-6 for the parts outside the CDR3, the full variable domain is EADIYQTPRYLVIGTGKKITLECSQTMGHDKMYWYQQDPGMELHLIHYSYGVNSTEKGDLSSESTVSRIRTEHFPLTLESARPSHTSQYLCASSDYRGGNSPLHFGNGTRLTVT.

J is TRBJ2-7 and V is TRBV28, with a possible D match to TRBD2 (5 bases). CDR3 size: 12 residues. Germline assignment: CDR1 MDHEN and CDR2 SYDVKM. V lost 8 bases and J 3 bases, leaving 11 bases between the germline ends. CDR3: CASGLRGYEQYF. The CDR3 DNA sequence: TGTGCCAGCGGACTGCGCGGCTACGAGCAGTACTTC.

The chain employs TRBV7-9 and TRBJ2-6, with D unresolved. The V gene lost 0 bases and the J gene lost 4 bases, with 1 base spanning the gap. The CDR3 covers 13 residues. The germline CDR1 and CDR2 sequences are SEHNR and FQNEAQ (reference sequence). CDR3 in DNA: TGTGCCAGCAGCTTAGCAGGGGCCAACGTCCTGACTTTC. Protein: CASSLAGANVLTF. The full variable domain, its missing parts supplied by reference TRBV7-9 and TRBJ2-6, is DTGVSQNPRHKITKRGQNVTFRCDPISEHNRLYWYRQTLGQGPEFLTYFQNEAQLEKSRLLSDRFSAERPKGSFSTLEIQRTEQGDSAMYLCASSLAGANVLTFGAGSRLTVL.

This clone has only a few counts. V gene TRBV27 combines with J gene TRBJ1-2; D unresolved. The germline V gene has CDR1 MNHEY and CDR2 SMNVEV (reference sequence). CDR3 size: 15 residues. Trimming cost V 5 bases and J 4 bases, with 17 bases left between them. The CDR3: CASSPKTPYFYGYTF. In DNA, the CDR3 is TGTGCCAGCAGTCCGAAAACTCCATATTTCTATGGCTACACCTTC.

V and J are TRBV6-1 and TRBJ1-4; TRBD1 matches at 7 bases. Losses at the gene ends were 6 bases for V and 2 bases for J; bases not matched to a gene: 3. Germline CDR1 and CDR2: MNHNS and SASEGT. The CDR3 runs 14 residues. The CDR3 region is CASRTTGTNEKLFF. DNA for the CDR3: TGTGCCAGCAGAACGACAGGGACTAATGAAAAACTGTTTTTT.

The chain has TRBV2 and TRBJ1-1; TRBD1 is a possible D gene (5 bases). Per germline, CDR1 SNHLY and CDR2 FYNNEI. Trimming left V 1 base short and J 4 bases short, with 7 bases between. This CDR3 contains 13 residues. Here the CDR3 DNA reads TGTGCCAGCAGTGAAGGACAGAGCACTGAAGCTTTCTTT. Its translation: CASSEGQSTEAFF.

The V gene is TRBV7-3, the J gene TRBJ2-1, with TRBD2 matching over 12 bases. V lost 5 bases, J lost 9 bases, and 5 bases stayed unmatched. Germline V CDR1 and CDR2: SGHTA, FQGTGA. The CDR3 length is 14 residues. The CDR3 bases are TGTGCCAGCAGCGAGACTAGCGGGAGTTTTGAGCAGTTCTTC. The encoded protein is CASSETSGSFEQFF.

The V and J genes are TRBV27 and TRBJ1-2; D is uncertain. V was shortened by 0 bases and J by 2 bases, with 10 bases between the two germline ends. The CDR3 spans 15 residues. The germline V gene encodes CDR1 MNHEY and CDR2 SMNVEV (reference sequence). The CDR3 DNA follows: TGTGCCAGCAGTTTATCCTGGGTCTCCAACTATGGCTACACCTTC. The encoded protein is CASSLSWVSNYGYTF.

This clone showed up just a few times. The chain links TRBV7-2 to TRBJ2-2; D may be TRBD1 (5 bases). Deletions cut 5 bases from V and 5 bases from J, with 9 bases between. The CDR3 is 13 residues long. Per the germline V gene, CDR1 is SGHTA and CDR2 is FQGNSA. CDR3: CASSPRTTGELFF. Here the CDR3 DNA reads TGTGCCAGCAGCCCTAGGACAACCGGGGAGCTGTTTTTT.

This chain connects TRBV5-1 to TRBJ2-2; D uncertain. This CDR3 has 14 amino acids. CDR1 and CDR2 (germline): SGHRS, YFSETQ. V was pared by 7 bases and J by 7 bases, with 17 bases between. CDR3 nucleotides: TGCGCCAGCTCCAAAATGGGCGAAGGCGGGGAGCTGTTTTTT. Translation: CASSKMGEGGELFF.

V is TRBV18 and J is TRBJ1-1; 7 bases are a match to TRBD1. The CDR3 is made up of 16 amino acids. V shed 3 bases and J 6 bases; nucleotides not matched to a gene: 13. CDR1 is KGHSH, CDR2 LQKENI, per germline. CDR3 residues: CASSPNSQGTTPEAFF. The CDR3 coding sequence is TGTGCCAGCTCACCCAACTCACAGGGGACGACCCCTGAAGCTTTCTTT.

This chain links TRBV7-2 with TRBJ2-5, with 7 bases matching TRBD2. This CDR3 is built from 19 residues. Trimming took 0 bases from V and 4 from J; bases not matched to a gene: 17. Germline CDR1 reads SGHTA; CDR2 reads FQGNSA. The CDR3 spells CASSLAKLGSSGILETQYF. The CDR3 nucleotides are TGTGCCAGCAGCTTAGCTAAATTGGGGTCTAGCGGAATCCTAGAGACCCAGTACTTC.

V and J are TRBV7-9 and TRBJ1-2; 12 nucleotides line up with TRBD1. The V and J ends lost 5 bases and 8 bases, in that order; junction bases with no gene match: 15. The CDR3 consists of 17 residues. CDR1 SEHNR and CDR2 FQNEAQ come from the germline V gene (reference sequence). The CDR3 bases are TGTGCCAGCAGCCCTTCCCCGGGACAGGGGGCGAGAGAGGGCTACACCTTC. Translated, it gives CASSPSPGQGAREGYTF.

The CDR3 nucleotides read TGTGCCAGCAGAACGGGGTACCAAGAGACCCAGTACTTC. Residues: CASRTGYQETQYF. The chain uses TRBV6-6 and TRBJ2-5; a possible D gene is TRBD2 (5 bases). The CDR3 has 13 residues. The germline CDR1 and CDR2 sequences are MNHNY and SVGAGI (reference sequence). V was pared by 6 bases and J by 0 bases, with 8 bases between.

The rearrangement links TRBV28 to TRBJ1-4, with D unresolved. CDR3 size: 16 residues. The V end was cut by 0 bases, the J end by 2 bases, with 10 bases between. Germline CDR1 reads MDHEN; CDR2 reads SYDVKM. The CDR3 protein is CASSLWAEATNEKLFF. DNA for the CDR3: TGTGCCAGCAGTTTATGGGCGGAAGCTACTAATGAAAAACTGTTTTTT.

This chain connects TRBV19 to TRBJ2-1, with 9 nucleotides matching TRBD2. J was trimmed by 5 bases and V by 5 bases; bases with no gene match: 10. CDR3 length: 16 amino acids. Per the germline V gene, CDR1 is LNHDA and CDR2 is SQIVND (reference sequence). The CDR3 sequence: CASSLRGLARDNEQFF. CDR3 nucleotide sequence: TGTGCCAGTAGTCTTCGAGGACTAGCGAGGGACAATGAGCAGTTCTTC.